The 9 T cell receptor beta chains reported below all come from one sample, sequenced in a study of CD8 T cells in ankylosing spondylitis (dated by TCRdb to the late 2010s). The method was 5' RACE. Instrument used: Illumina HiSeq 2500. TCRdb ran its own pipeline on the public reads, namely fastp trimming at Q25 and MiXCR clone calling, and kept in-frame beta chains. A single entry per CDR3 protein holds the most common genes and DNA from its merged rows. The table for this sample lists about 240,000 distinct CDR3 sequences; 8% to 9.5% of them were counted only once. Clones ranked in the top ten supply approximately 7% of the sample. Sequences were obtained from blood, either unsorted or a sorted T cell fraction (not recorded which). The receptors shown here come from a male donor with ankylosing spondylitis or in good health (not recorded which).

This clonotype was seen many times. The chain combines TRBV7-8 with TRBJ2-7, with D tentatively TRBD1 (6 bases). V gave up 5 bases and J gave up 1 base, with 12 bases separating them. From germline, CDR1 is SGHVS and CDR2 FQNEAQ. The CDR3 is 14 amino acids. Written as DNA, the CDR3 is TGTGCCAGCAGCATGTGGACAGATTCCTACGAGCAGTACTTC. Protein: CASSMWTDSYEQYF. Based on the CDR3 plus reference TRBV7-8 and TRBJ2-7, the full variable domain is GAGVSQSPRYKVAKRGQDVALRCDPISGHVSLFWYQQALGQGPEFLTYFQNEAQLDKSGLPSDRFFAERPEGSVSTLKIQRTQQEDSAVYLCASSMWTDSYEQYFGPGTRLTVT.

On this clonotype itself: This may come from a read error, since a much larger clone is one base off. The CDR3 DNA reads TGTCCCAGCAGCTTAGGGATAGCTAACACTGAAGCTTTCTTT. Translated, it gives CPSSLGIANTEAFF. The chain uses TRBV7-8 and TRBJ1-1, with unresolved D. CDR1 and CDR2 from the germline V gene are SGHVS and FQNEAQ. There are 14 residues in the CDR3. Combining the CDR3 with reference TRBV7-8 and TRBJ1-1 gives the whole variable domain GAGVSQSPRYKVAKRGQDVALRCDPISGHVSLFWYQQALGQGPEFLTYFQNEAQLDKSGLPSDRFFAERPEGSVSTLKIQRTQQEDSAVYLCPSSLGIANTEAFFGQGTRLTVV.

The chain uses TRBV15 and TRBJ2-7, with D uncertain. The CDR3 sequence is 14 residues long. Trimming shortened V by 5 bases and J by 3 bases, and 14 bases separated the two germline ends. Germline CDR1 and CDR2: LNHNV and YYDKDF (reference sequence). CDR3 nucleotides: TGTGCCACCAGCGAGGTTTTGGGTAGCTACGAGCAGTACTTC. Translated: CATSEVLGSYEQYF. Full variable domain (remainder filled in from reference TRBV15 and TRBJ2-7): DAMVIQNPRYQVTQFGKPVTLSCSQTLNHNVMYWYQQKSSQAPKLLFHYYDKDFNNEADTPDNFQSRRPNTSFCFLDIRSPGLGDTAMYLCATSEVLGSYEQYFGPGTRLTVT.

This clonotype was picked up many times. The chain couples TRBV6-2 or TRBV6-3 to TRBJ2-1; no clear D. This CDR3 has 14 amino acids. Germline lookup yields CDR1 MNHEY and CDR2 SVGEGT. Between the trimmed V and J ends, which lost 6 bases and 8 bases, there was a span of 17 bases. The CDR3 bases are TGTGCCAGCAGCTTACCTAATAGCAACTATGAGCAGTTCTTC. Translation: CASSLPNSNYEQFF.

This clonotype was counted many times. V and J are TRBV5-4 and TRBJ2-7; D gene uncertain. Germline CDR1 SGHNT, CDR2 YYREEE (reference sequence). The CDR3 sequence is 15 residues long. Trimming cost V 1 base and J 7 bases, with 18 bases left between them. CDR3: CASSLITAPIWEQYF. Here the CDR3 DNA reads TGTGCCAGCAGCTTGATAACAGCCCCGATTTGGGAGCAGTACTTC. Together with reference TRBV5-4 and TRBJ2-7, the CDR3 gives the full variable domain: ETGVTQSPTHLIKTRGQQVTLRCSSQSGHNTVSWYQQALGQGPQFIFQYYREEENGRGNFPPRFSGLQFPNYSSELNVNALELDDSALYLCASSLITAPIWEQYFGPGTRLTVT.

This clonotype was picked up many times. The chain employs TRBV20-1 and TRBJ2-2; 8 positions agree with TRBD2. Trimming cost V 1 base and J 3 bases; bases outside gene matches: 7. Germline CDR1 DFQATT, CDR2 SNEGSKA (reference sequence). The CDR3 sequence is 16 residues long. The CDR3 spells CSARGTLAGDTGELFF. The CDR3 bases are TGCAGTGCTAGAGGAACCCTAGCGGGTGACACCGGGGAGCTGTTTTTT.

This clonotype was found many times. The chain has TRBV2 and TRBJ2-1, with 7 bases lining up with TRBD2. CDR1 and CDR2 (germline): SNHLY, FYNNEI. Trimming cost V 4 bases and J 2 bases; bases outside gene matches: 5. This CDR3 has 15 residues. The CDR3: CASSGLAVTYNEQFF. For the CDR3, the DNA is TGTGCCAGCAGTGGTCTAGCGGTAACCTACAATGAGCAGTTCTTC.

This clonotype was counted ten times or more. V usage is TRBV9 and J usage is TRBJ1-1; 8 nucleotides agree with TRBD1. J lost 5 bases, V lost 0 bases, and 6 bases had no gene match. This CDR3 has 15 amino acids. In germline, CDR1 is SGDLS, CDR2 YYNGEE. The CDR3 here is CASSVGQGATTEAFF. The CDR3 DNA reads as TGTGCCAGCAGCGTAGGTCAGGGGGCGACAACTGAAGCTTTCTTT.

Ten or more counts support this clonotype. The chain recombines TRBV29-1 with TRBJ1-2, with D perhaps matching TRBD1 (6 bases). The V gene lost 0 bases and the J gene lost 5 bases, with 19 bases spanning the gap. The CDR3 runs to 16 residues. From germline, CDR1 is SQVTM and CDR2 ANQGSEA. The CDR3 DNA sequence: TGCAGCGTTGAAGAGGGGATGGTGGGGGGCTCTTATGGCTACACCTTC. Protein product: CSVEEGMVGGSYGYTF. Filled out from reference TRBV29-1 and TRBJ1-2, the complete variable domain reads SAVISQKPSRDICQRGTSLTIQCQVDSQVTMMFWYRQQPGQSLTLIATANQGSEATYESGFVIDKFPISRPNLTFSTLTVSNMSPEDSSIYLCSVEEGMVGGSYGYTFGSGTRLTVV.